This entry lists 28 T cell receptor beta chains sequenced from one sample in a study of liver allograft versus peripheral blood T cells (dated by TCRdb to the early 2020s). A note on the overall study: The study compared T cell receptor repertoires found within transplanted livers against repertoires in the peripheral blood of liver transplant recipients.

Reads for this sample came from an Illumina MiSeq. TCRdb redid the processing of the public reads, applying fastp at Q25 and MiXCR, and retained in-frame beta chains. For every CDR3 protein sequence, its rows merge into one entry that carries the most common genes and DNA. The sample has thousands of distinct CDR3 sequences on record, around 17% of them singletons. The ten largest account for approximately 50% of the sample. These receptor sequences come from a human patient who had a liver transplant. After a transplant, some T cells may have been passed on by the graft donor.

The sample holds many counts of this clonotype. The chain uses TRBV15 and TRBJ2-1; D is undetermined. Germline loops: CDR1 LNHNV, CDR2 YYDKDF (reference sequence). CDR3 length: 14 amino acids. Trimming took off 1 base at V and 10 bases at J, with 14 bases between the two ends. CDR3 coding DNA: TGTGCCACCAGCAGAGTGGCAGGCGATGACGAGCAGTTCTTC. Its protein product is CATSRVAGDDEQFF.

The sample holds a few counts of this clonotype. The chain combines TRBV28 with TRBJ1-2; D is perhaps TRBD1 (6 bases). The germline V and J ends were trimmed by 4 bases and 4 bases, with 10 bases remaining between them. Germline lookup yields CDR1 MDHEN and CDR2 SYDVKM. This CDR3 contains 13 residues. The CDR3 sequence: CASSSPDSYGYTF. DNA of the CDR3: TGTGCCAGCAGTTCCCCGGACAGCTATGGCTACACCTTC.

By its share, this clonotype is medium-sized. The chain recombines TRBV13 with TRBJ2-7; 11 bases match TRBD1. CDR3 size: 15 residues. Germline CDR1 and CDR2: PRHDT and FYEKMQ (reference sequence). The V gene end was trimmed by 3 bases and the J gene end by 3 bases; junction bases not matched to a gene: 4. CDR3 protein: CASSLAGQGDYEQYF. CDR3 bases: TGTGCCAGCAGCTTGGCGGGACAGGGGGACTACGAGCAGTACTTC.

The chain links TRBV30 to TRBJ1-3; D not resolved. Germline CDR1 reads GTSNPN; CDR2 reads SVGIG (reference sequence). This CDR3 contains 13 residues. Trimming stripped 3 bases from V and 3 bases from J, with 9 bases between. CDR3 residues: CAWRRSVGNTIYF. The CDR3 DNA reads as TGTGCCTGGAGGAGGTCGGTTGGAAACACCATATATTTT.

In its sample, this clonotype is medium-sized. The chain links TRBV6-2 or TRBV6-3 to TRBJ2-7, with 9 bases fitting TRBD2. V gave up 5 bases and J gave up 3 bases; unmatched junction bases: 8. The germline V gene has CDR1 MNHEY and CDR2 SVGEGT. CDR3 length: 15 amino acids. Here the CDR3 reads CASSNIAGVVYEQYF. CDR3 nucleotide sequence: TGTGCCAGCAGTAATATAGCGGGAGTCGTCTACGAGCAGTACTTC.

V is TRBV14 and J is TRBJ2-1; D remains ambiguous. The V gene lost 3 bases and the J gene lost 4 bases, with 1 base spanning the gap. The CDR3 extends over 11 amino acids. Per germline, CDR1 SGHDN and CDR2 FVKESK. CDR3 sequence: CASSQYNEQFF. CDR3 bases: TGTGCCAGCAGCCAGTACAATGAGCAGTTCTTC.

This clonotype showed up many times. The chain uses TRBV15 and TRBJ1-4, with a tentative D call TRBD1 (6 bases). The V gene lost 4 bases and the J gene lost 3 bases, with 9 bases spanning the gap. Germline CDR1 LNHNV, CDR2 YYDKDF (reference sequence). CDR3 length equals 14 residues. The CDR3 DNA is TGTGCCACCAGCATCGCAGGGGCTAATGAAAAACTGTTTTTT. Residues: CATSIAGANEKLFF.

The chain carries TRBV6-1 and TRBJ1-1, with no clear D. This CDR3 comprises 15 residues. Germline V gives CDR1 MNHNS, CDR2 SASEGT. Deletions cut 3 bases from V and 4 bases from J, with 15 bases between. CDR3 bases: TGTGCCAGCAGTGATAGCGTAGGTTGGGGCACTGAAGCTTTCTTT. This translates into CASSDSVGWGTEAFF.

This clonotype is classed as medium-sized. The V gene is TRBV6-5, the J gene TRBJ2-5, with TRBD2 as a possible D gene (7 bases). CDR1 is MNHEY and CDR2 is SVGAGI in the germline V gene. This CDR3 is 15 amino acids long. The V end lost 4 bases, the J end lost 1 base, and 13 bases lay between the germline ends. CDR3 residues: CASSSSGGSQETQYF. CDR3 in DNA: TGTGCCAGCAGTTCCTCGGGGGGCTCCCAAGAGACCCAGTACTTC.

This clonotype was seen only a few times. CDR3 region: CASSLTGLLAKNIQYF. As DNA, the CDR3 is TGTGCCAGCAGTTTGACAGGGTTGCTAGCCAAAAACATTCAGTACTTC. The chain combines TRBV12-3 or TRBV12-4 with TRBJ2-4; TRBD1 matches at 7 bases. V lost 3 bases to trimming and J lost 0 bases; unmatched junction nucleotides: 5. This CDR3 spans 16 amino acids.

This clonotype was seen a handful of times. The chain employs TRBV5-1 and TRBJ1-3, with D tentatively TRBD1 (5 bases). The V gene lost 5 bases and the J gene lost 3 bases, with 15 bases spanning the gap. The CDR3 spans 15 residues. Germline lookup yields CDR1 SGHRS and CDR2 YFSETQ. Here the CDR3 reads CASSSNGGFGNTIYF. CDR3 sequence (DNA): TGCGCCAGCAGTTCTAACGGGGGGTTTGGAAACACCATATATTTT.

This clonotype occurred many times. The V and J genes are TRBV6-6 and TRBJ1-2, with D uncertain. The CDR3 loop spans 11 amino acids. The V end was cut by 6 bases, the J end by 6 bases, with 8 bases between. Germline V gene sequence: CDR1 MNHNY, CDR2 SVGAGI (reference sequence). CDR3 loop: CASSPSDGYTF. The CDR3 DNA sequence: TGTGCCAGCAGCCCCAGTGATGGCTACACCTTC.

This sequence joins TRBV9 and TRBJ2-7, with D possibly TRBD2 on 6 matching bases. Looked up from germline, CDR1 is SGDLS and CDR2 is YYNGEE. This CDR3 has 14 amino acids. The V gene lost 4 bases and the J gene lost 0 bases, with 11 bases spanning the gap. CDR3 amino acids: CASSSRGDSYEQYF. The DNA of the CDR3 is TGTGCCAGCAGCTCGCGGGGCGACTCCTACGAGCAGTACTTC. Complete variable domain (other parts from reference TRBV9 and TRBJ2-7): DSGVTQTPKHLITATGQRVTLRCSPRSGDLSVYWYQQSLDQGLQFLIQYYNGEERAKGNILERFSAQQFPDLHSELNLSSLELGDSALYFCASSSRGDSYEQYFGPGTRLTVT.

This clonotype rates as medium-sized. J is TRBJ1-3 and V is TRBV15; D is undetermined. Germline loops: CDR1 LNHNV, CDR2 YYDKDF (reference sequence). V lost 0 bases, J lost 0 bases, and 15 bases lay in between. The length of the CDR3 is 18 residues. The CDR3 region is CATSRDQELKISGNTIYF. CDR3 nucleotides: TGTGCCACCAGCAGAGATCAGGAATTAAAGATCTCTGGAAACACCATATATTTT.

The chain combines TRBV20-1 with TRBJ1-2; D remains ambiguous. Trimming pared 1 base from V and 7 bases from J, leaving 16 bases between. The germline gives CDR1 DFQATT, CDR2 SNEGSKA (reference sequence). This CDR3 has 14 amino acids. CDR3 in amino acids: CSARGVPVHGGYTF. Here the CDR3 DNA reads TGCAGTGCTAGAGGGGTACCAGTTCATGGTGGCTACACCTTC.

This clonotype was found many times. This chain links TRBV14 with TRBJ1-2; 7 nucleotides line up with TRBD1. The CDR3 consists of 14 residues. CDR1 is SGHDN and CDR2 is FVKESK in the germline V gene. The V and J ends lost 4 bases and 0 bases, in that order; junction bases with no gene match: 2. CDR3 region: CASSRDRANYGYTF. The DNA of the CDR3 is TGTGCCAGCAGCCGGGACAGAGCTAACTATGGCTACACCTTC. Full variable domain (outside the CDR3, taken from reference TRBV14 and TRBJ1-2): EAGVTQFPSHSVIEKGQTVTLRCDPISGHDNLYWYRRVMGKEIKFLLHFVKESKQDESGMPNNRFLAERTGGTYSTLKVQPAELEDSGVYFCASSRDRANYGYTFGSGTRLTVV.

This clonotype is termed large. This chain joins TRBV19 and TRBJ2-1; D not certain. Trimming left V 1 base short and J 3 bases short, with 4 bases between. From germline, CDR1 is LNHDA and CDR2 SQIVND (reference sequence). The CDR3 has 13 residues. As DNA, the CDR3 is TGTGCCAGTAGTATAGGACACTACAATGAGCAGTTCTTC. It encodes CASSIGHYNEQFF. Drawing the rest from reference TRBV19 and TRBJ2-1, the complete variable domain is DGGITQSPKYLFRKEGQNVTLSCEQNLNHDAMYWYRQDPGQGLRLIYYSQIVNDFQKGDIAEGYSVSREKKESFPLTVTSAQKNPTAFYLCASSIGHYNEQFFGPGTRLTVL.

This chain joins TRBV12-3 or TRBV12-4 and TRBJ2-5; TRBD2 agrees at 14 bases. With V trimmed by 5 bases and J by 4 bases, 9 bases remained unmatched. The CDR3 covers 17 residues. The CDR3 DNA sequence: TGTGCCAGCAGTCTTTCCCCGGGACTAGCGGGGGCAGAGACCCAGTACTTC. Protein sequence: CASSLSPGLAGAETQYF.

This clonotype is medium-sized. The J gene is TRBJ2-5, the V gene TRBV24-1, with D tentatively TRBD1 (6 bases). The V and J ends lost 0 bases and 5 bases respectively, with 15 bases between them. The CDR3 length is 16 residues. The V gene's germline CDR1 is KGHDR and CDR2 SFDVKD. CDR3 nucleotide sequence: TGTGCCACCAGTGATTTGGTTGGCAGGGGATATGAGACCCAGTACTTC. This encodes CATSDLVGRGYETQYF.

This clonotype is medium-sized by share. The CDR3 bases are TGCAGCGTACCCGACCCCCACAATGAGCAGTTCTTC. As protein: CSVPDPHNEQFF. J is TRBJ2-1 and V is TRBV29-1; D call uncertain. Looked up from germline, CDR1 is SQVTM and CDR2 is ANQGSEA. Trimming took off 6 bases at V and 5 bases at J, with 11 bases between the two ends. CDR3 length: 12 residues.

This clonotype appeared many times. This chain uses TRBV24-1 with TRBJ1-2, with 9 bases identical to TRBD1. Trimming removed 0 bases from V and 8 bases from J; junction bases left unmatched: 21. CDR3 size: 20 residues. Germline V lookup: CDR1 KGHDR, CDR2 SFDVKD. The CDR3 bases are TGTGCCACCAGTGATTTGCAACGTGGGACAGGGAGAGGGGGAGTTCAGGGCTACACCTTC. Translated: CATSDLQRGTGRGGVQGYTF.

This clonotype was detected only a few times. V and J are TRBV28 and TRBJ1-1; D gene unclear. Deletions cut 6 bases from V and 5 bases from J, with 10 bases between. In germline, CDR1 is MDHEN, CDR2 SYDVKM. CDR3 length equals 12 residues. This CDR3 reads CASSPPGTEAFF. In DNA, the CDR3 is TGTGCCAGCAGCCCCCCGGGGACTGAAGCTTTCTTT.

The chain recombines TRBV12-3 or TRBV12-4 with TRBJ1-1, with D possibly matching TRBD1 (5 bases). V was cut by 3 bases and J by 4 bases, with 9 bases left in between. There are 13 residues in the CDR3. The CDR3 region is CASSFSGTTEAFF. The CDR3 nucleotides are TGTGCCAGCAGTTTCTCGGGGACCACTGAAGCTTTCTTT.

This clonotype was detected ten times or more. The chain has TRBV6-5 and TRBJ2-6; no definite D call. The CDR3 length is 14 residues. Germline loops: CDR1 MNHEY, CDR2 SVGAGI. The V end lost 6 bases, the J end lost 1 base, and 7 bases lay between the germline ends. CDR3 loop: CASRRWSGANVLTF. In nucleotides, the CDR3 is TGTGCCAGCAGGAGGTGGTCTGGGGCCAACGTCCTGACTTTC.

On this clonotype: A far larger clone lies a single base away; this is likely a read error. V is TRBV5-6 and J is TRBJ1-2; D may be TRBD1 (5 bases). The V end lost 6 bases, the J end lost 7 bases, and 22 bases lay between the germline ends. The length of the CDR3 is 15 residues. Germline V lookup: CDR1 SGHDT, CDR2 YYEEEE. The CDR3 DNA reads as TGTGCCAGCAACCCCGGTAGAGGGGAGGGAGTTGGCTACACCTTC. It yields the protein CASNPGRGEGVGYTF.

The V and J genes are TRBV7-9 and TRBJ2-7; D gene ambiguous. V lost 5 bases to trimming and J lost 5 bases, with 16 bases between them. Germline V CDR1 and CDR2: SEHNR, FQNEAQ (reference sequence). CDR3 length: 14 residues. The CDR3 region is CASSQKGRLDEQYF. The CDR3, as DNA: TGTGCCAGCAGCCAAAAGGGCCGACTCGACGAGCAGTACTTC. Looking up the rest from reference TRBV7-9 and TRBJ2-7 gives the full variable domain: DTGVSQNPRHKITKRGQNVTFRCDPISEHNRLYWYRQTLGQGPEFLTYFQNEAQLEKSRLLSDRFSAERPKGSFSTLEIQRTEQGDSAMYLCASSQKGRLDEQYFGPGTRLTVT.

The chain couples TRBV7-9 to TRBJ1-1; no reliable D call. From germline, CDR1 is SEHNR and CDR2 FQNEAQ (reference sequence). This CDR3 is built from 14 residues. V gave up 5 bases and J gave up 2 bases, with 12 bases separating them. CDR3 in DNA: TGTGCCAGCAGCAGGGTAAATGAAAACACTGAAGCTTTCTTT. It specifies CASSRVNENTEAFF.

The sample holds a few counts of this clonotype. V is TRBV19 and J is TRBJ2-1; the match to TRBD1 covers 9 bases. The CDR3 covers 15 residues. Trimming took 5 bases from V and 2 from J; bases not matched to a gene: 4. Germline CDR1 and CDR2: LNHDA and SQIVND (reference sequence). The CDR3 sequence is CASSVTGGPYNEQFF. The CDR3 coding sequence is TGTGCCAGTAGTGTCACAGGGGGCCCCTACAATGAGCAGTTCTTC.